One sample yielded the 7 T cell receptor beta chains listed below, sequenced in a study of tumor-infiltrating lymphocytes in primary liver carcinoma. The study extracted blood RNA from unsorted whole blood and also extracted germline DNA. Total RNA amounting to around 530 ng was the source from which TCR beta cDNA was made with a constant-region primer. Employing slightly modified ARM-PCR, three nested multiplex PCR rounds were run, and these gave rise to the TCR beta libraries. Both of the initial two PCR rounds ran for roughly 11 cycles and employed TRBV1-TRBV30 forward primers alongside a C-beta reverse primer. One entry per CDR3 protein, called by TCRdb with MiXCR from the multiplex PCR reads. The sample lists a few hundred thousand distinct CDR3 sequences; about 50% were seen once. Sequenced: peripheral blood. The receptors were gathered from a woman aged 25 to 39 with primary liver carcinoma and hepatitis B virus infection.

Comments on this clonotype: Sequence at one end of the junction differs from germline and may be a read error. The V and J genes are TRBV5-5 and TRBJ2-6; 11 bases match TRBD2. The V gene's germline CDR1 is SGHKS and CDR2 YYEKEE (reference sequence). The CDR3 sequence is 17 residues long. As DNA, the CDR3 is TGTGCCAGCAGCACTCTAGCGGGAGGCTCTTGGGCCAACGTCCTGACTTTC. Protein product: CASSTLAGGSWANVLTF.

The chain is built from TRBV6-2 or TRBV6-3 and TRBJ2-7, with D perhaps TRBD1 (5 bases). CDR1 is MNHEY and CDR2 is SVGEGT in the germline V gene. V lost 4 bases and J 6 bases, leaving 13 bases between the germline ends. The CDR3 length is 13 residues. The CDR3 loop reads CASSSRQGGEQYF. The CDR3 nucleotides are TGTGCCAGCAGTTCCAGGCAGGGTGGCGAGCAGTACTTC.

A word on this clonotype: An end of the junction does not agree with germline; a read error may underlie this. The V call is TRBV7-8, the J call TRBJ2-7; no firm D call. Looked up from germline, CDR1 is SGHVS and CDR2 is FQNEAQ. The CDR3 is 15 residues long. The CDR3, as DNA: TGTGTCAGCAGTCCTAGATCTGACCCTGCCTACGAGCAGTACTTC. This gives the protein CVSSPRSDPAYEQYF.

This clonotype turned up a few times. V is TRBV5-6 and J is TRBJ2-1, with unresolved D. Germline V CDR1 and CDR2: SGHDT, YYEEEE. CDR3 length: 14 amino acids. Trimming cost V 1 base and J 0 bases, with 5 bases left between them. The CDR3 region is CASSLIGSYNEQFF. In DNA form, the CDR3 reads TGTGCCAGCAGCTTGATAGGCTCCTACAATGAGCAGTTCTTC.

As regards this clonotype: One end of the junction does not line up with germline, which may come from a read error. V usage is TRBV6-1 and J usage is TRBJ2-1; either TRBD1 or TRBD2 may supply D (5 bases each). This CDR3 is built from 12 residues. Looked up from germline, CDR1 is MNHNS and CDR2 is SASEGT. Here the CDR3 reads CASSERGVAQYF. DNA of the CDR3: TGTGCCAGCAGTGAAAGAGGGGTGGCCCAATACTTC.

This clonotype was counted between two and nine times. This chain links TRBV30 with TRBJ2-1; TRBD2 agrees at 11 bases. This CDR3 is built from 14 residues. J was trimmed by 6 bases and V by 5 bases; bases with no gene match: 6. Germline V gene sequence: CDR1 GTSNPN, CDR2 SVGIG (reference sequence). In DNA form, the CDR3 reads TGTGCCTGGGGGGGACTAGCGGCAAGCAATGAGCAGTTCTTC. It is translated as CAWGGLAASNEQFF.

As to this clonotype: A much larger clone lies one base from this, so it may be a read error. The J gene is TRBJ2-7, the V gene TRBV7-9; D is possibly TRBD1 or TRBD2 (6 bases each). The germline V gene has CDR1 SEHNR and CDR2 FQNEAQ (reference sequence). CDR3 length: 15 residues. Between the trimmed V and J ends, which lost 4 bases and 3 bases, there was a span of 16 bases. In nucleotides, the CDR3 is TGTGCCAGCAGCTCCCTTGAGGGGGGCGGCTACGAGCAGTACTTC. The encoded protein is CASSSLEGGGYEQYF.